This TCR beta chain was identified during a study of cytomegalovirus exposure and HLA in healthy donors. Whole-study findings and limits: The authors listed 150 to 200 TCR beta chains as cytomegalovirus-associated. CMV serostatus was the sole immune exposure data available. What TCR beta sequences reportedly achieved was accurate prediction of HLA-A and HLA-B alleles in most subjects.

Primers included in the PCR were 60 Vbeta and 13 Jbeta primers. Assay used: immunoSEQ multiplex PCR; TCRdb lists only in-frame clones, some missing. The table gives 100,000 to 150,000 clones; the top ten clones make up approximately 1.7% of it. A remark on this clone: Its specificity is not known.

Germline CDR1 reads MGHDK; CDR2 reads SYGVNS. Losses at the gene ends were 10 bases for V and 1 base for J; bases not matched to a gene: 12. The CDR3 sequence is 15 residues long. The chain uses TRBV25-1 and TRBJ1-2, with 7 bases aligning to TRBD1. The specimen sequenced was PBMCs. The receptor was isolated from a man between 18 and 35 years old in good health and CMV-seronegative. The CDR3 sequence is CATQPGTAVNYGYTF. DNA of the CDR3: TGTGCCACCCAACCAGGGACAGCAGTTAACTATGGCTACACCTTC.